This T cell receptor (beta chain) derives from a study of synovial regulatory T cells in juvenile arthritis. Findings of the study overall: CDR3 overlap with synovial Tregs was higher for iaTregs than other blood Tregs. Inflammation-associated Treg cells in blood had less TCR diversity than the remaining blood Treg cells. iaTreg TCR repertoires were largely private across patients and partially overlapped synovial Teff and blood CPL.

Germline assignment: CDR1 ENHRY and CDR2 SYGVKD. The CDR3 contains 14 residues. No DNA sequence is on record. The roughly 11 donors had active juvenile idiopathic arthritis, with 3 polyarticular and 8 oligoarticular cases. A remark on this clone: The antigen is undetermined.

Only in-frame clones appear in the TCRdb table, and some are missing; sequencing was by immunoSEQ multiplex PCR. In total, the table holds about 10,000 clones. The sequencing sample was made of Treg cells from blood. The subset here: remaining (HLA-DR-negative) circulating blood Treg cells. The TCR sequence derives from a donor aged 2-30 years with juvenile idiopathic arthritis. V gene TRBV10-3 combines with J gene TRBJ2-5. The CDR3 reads CAISDGGGQETQYF.